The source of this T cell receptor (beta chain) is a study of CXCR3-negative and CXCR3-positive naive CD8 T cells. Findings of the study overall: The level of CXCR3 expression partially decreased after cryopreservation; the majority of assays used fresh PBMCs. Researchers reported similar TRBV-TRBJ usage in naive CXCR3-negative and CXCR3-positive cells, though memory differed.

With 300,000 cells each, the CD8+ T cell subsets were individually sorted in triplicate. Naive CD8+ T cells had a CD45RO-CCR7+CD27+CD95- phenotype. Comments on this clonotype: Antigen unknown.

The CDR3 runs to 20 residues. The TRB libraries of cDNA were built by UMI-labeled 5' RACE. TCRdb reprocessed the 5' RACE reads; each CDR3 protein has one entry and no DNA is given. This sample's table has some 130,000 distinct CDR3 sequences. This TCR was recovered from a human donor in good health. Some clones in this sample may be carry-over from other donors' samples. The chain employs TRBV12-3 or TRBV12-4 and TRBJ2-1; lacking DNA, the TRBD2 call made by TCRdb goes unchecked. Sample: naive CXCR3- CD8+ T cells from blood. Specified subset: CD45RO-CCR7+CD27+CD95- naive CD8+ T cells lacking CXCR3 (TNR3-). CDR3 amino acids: CASTLGRPGPTFSSYNEQFF.